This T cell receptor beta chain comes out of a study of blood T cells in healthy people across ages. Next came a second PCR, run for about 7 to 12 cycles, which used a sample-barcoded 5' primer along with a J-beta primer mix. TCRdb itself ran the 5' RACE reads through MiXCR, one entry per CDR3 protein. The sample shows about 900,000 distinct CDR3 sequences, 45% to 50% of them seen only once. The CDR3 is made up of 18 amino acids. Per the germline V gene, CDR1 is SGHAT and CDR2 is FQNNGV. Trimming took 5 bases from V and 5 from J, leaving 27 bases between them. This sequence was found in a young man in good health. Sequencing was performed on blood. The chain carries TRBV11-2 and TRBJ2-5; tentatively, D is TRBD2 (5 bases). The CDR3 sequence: CASSPSDTWGRRMETQYF. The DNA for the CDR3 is TGTGCCAGCAGCCCTTCGGATACGTGGGGTCGGAGGATGGAGACCCAGTACTTC.